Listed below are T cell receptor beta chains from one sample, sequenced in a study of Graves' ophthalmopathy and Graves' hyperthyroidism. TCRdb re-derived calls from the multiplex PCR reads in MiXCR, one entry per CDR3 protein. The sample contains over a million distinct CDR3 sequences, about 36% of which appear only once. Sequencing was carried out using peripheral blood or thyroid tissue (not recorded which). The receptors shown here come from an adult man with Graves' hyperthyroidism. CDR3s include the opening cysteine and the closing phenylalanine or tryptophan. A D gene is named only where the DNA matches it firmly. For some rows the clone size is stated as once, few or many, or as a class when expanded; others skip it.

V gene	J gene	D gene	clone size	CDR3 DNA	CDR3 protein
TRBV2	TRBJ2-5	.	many	TGTGCCAGCAGTGTTTCAGGGACCCCACAAGAGACCCAGTACTTC	CASSVSGTPQETQYF
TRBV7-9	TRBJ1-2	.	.	TGTGCCAGCAGCCGGAGCCAGCGGGGGACGGGTAACTATGGCTACACCTTC	CASSRSQRGTGNYGYTF
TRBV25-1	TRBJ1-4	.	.	TGTGCCAGCAGTTTATCCCCCGCGACAGCTCTTAATGAAAAACTGTTTTTT	CASSLSPATALNEKLFF
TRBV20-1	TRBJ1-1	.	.	TGCAGTGCTAAGGATGGTGAAGCTTTCTTT	CSAKDGEAFF
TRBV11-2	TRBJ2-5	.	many	TGTGCCAGCAGCTTCGGGGTTCGGGAGACCCAGTACTTC	CASSFGVRETQYF
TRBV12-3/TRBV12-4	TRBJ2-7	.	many	TGTGCCAGCGGTGTACTCCTATACGAGCAGTACTTC	CASGVLLYEQYF
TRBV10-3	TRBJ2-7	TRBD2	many	TGTGCCACTACCACTAGCGGTTCCTACGAGCAGTACTTC	CATTTSGSYEQYF
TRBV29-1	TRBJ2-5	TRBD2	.	TGCAGCGTTGGTGGGCAGCGGGGTGAACGGTGGGAGACCCAGTACTTC	CSVGGQRGERWETQYF
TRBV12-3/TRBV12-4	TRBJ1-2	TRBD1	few	TGTGCCAGCAGTCCGACAGGGATGGACTATGGCTGCACCTTC	CASSPTGMDYGCTF
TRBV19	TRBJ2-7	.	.	TGTGCCAGTAGTAAATCAAGTGGGGGAGGCGACGAGCAGTACTTC	CASSKSSGGGDEQYF
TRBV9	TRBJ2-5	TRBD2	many	TGTGCCAGCAGCGTTTCCGGGACTAGCGCCCAAGAGACCCAGTACTTC	CASSVSGTSAQETQYF
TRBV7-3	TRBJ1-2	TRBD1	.	TGTGCCAGCAGCGCCATGACAGGGGGCTACACCTTC	CASSAMTGGYTF
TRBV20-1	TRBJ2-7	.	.	TGCAGTGCGAGATGGGACGGAAAGTTCTACGAGCAGTACTTC	CSARWDGKFYEQYF
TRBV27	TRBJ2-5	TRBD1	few	TGTGCCAGCAGTCTGACGACAGGGAACAGACAAGAGACCCAGTACTTC	CASSLTTGNRQETQYF
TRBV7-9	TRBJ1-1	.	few	TGTGCCAGCAGCCCGGGGCCAACCGAGCAGGCTTTCTTT	CASSPGPTEQAFF
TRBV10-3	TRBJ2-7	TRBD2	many	TGTGCCATCAGTGAGTGGGGGGGGAGCTCCTACGAGCAGTACTTC	CAISEWGGSSYEQYF
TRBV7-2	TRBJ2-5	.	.	TGTGCCAGCAGCAACTCCCCCGCCAGAGGGGAGACCCGGTACTTC	CASSNSPARGETRYF
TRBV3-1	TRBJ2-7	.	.	TGTGCCAGCAGCCAAGGGGCAGGTCCTCACTACGAGCAGTACTTC	CASSQGAGPHYEQYF
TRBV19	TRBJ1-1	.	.	TGTGCCAGTAAGCGGATGGTGGGTGACACTGAAGCTTTCTTT	CASKRMVGDTEAFF
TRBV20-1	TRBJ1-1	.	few	TGCAGTGCTGTGGGGGGTCCTTCGAGCACTGAAGCTTTCTTT	CSAVGGPSSTEAFF
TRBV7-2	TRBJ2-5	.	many	TGTGCCAGCAGCTTAGTCAAAACAGGTTCTCTCCATGACTTC	CASSLVKTGSLHDF
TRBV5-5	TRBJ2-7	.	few	TGTGCCAGTACCCACGGGGTAGGGGACTACGAGCAGTACTTC	CASTHGVGDYEQYF
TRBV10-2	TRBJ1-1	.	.	TGCGCCAGCAGTGAGGACACAATGAACACTGAAGCTTTCTTT	CASSEDTMNTEAFF
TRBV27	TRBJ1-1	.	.	TGTGCCAGCAGTGTATCTCCAGGGAACACTGAAGCTTTCTTT	CASSVSPGNTEAFF
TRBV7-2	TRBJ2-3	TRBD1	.	TGTGCCAGCAGCAGGACAGGGGGAAGGAGAGTGGGCACAGATGCGCAGTATTTT	CASSRTGGRRVGTDAQYF
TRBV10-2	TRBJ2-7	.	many	TGCGCCAGCAGTGAGTCGTCCCACGAGCAGTACTTC	CASSESSHEQYF
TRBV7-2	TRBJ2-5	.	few	TGTGCCAGCAGCTTAGATCTGGTCACAGAGACCCAGTACTTC	CASSLDLVTETQYF
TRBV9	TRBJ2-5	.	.	TGTGCCAGCAGCCGTCTACAGGGTCAAGAGACCCAGTACTTC	CASSRLQGQETQYF
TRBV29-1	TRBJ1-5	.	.	TGCAGTGCTAGGGAACGGGACAATCAGCCCCAGCATTTT	CSARERDNQPQHF
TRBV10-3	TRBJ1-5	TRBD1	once	TGTGCCATCAGTACAGGGGATGACGAGACCCAGCATTTT	CAISTGDDETQHF
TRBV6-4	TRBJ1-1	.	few	TGTGCCAGCAGTTACCTTACGCAGCCAACCCTGGGGACTGAAGCTTTCTTT	CASSYLTQPTLGTEAFF
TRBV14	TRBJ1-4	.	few	TGTGCCAGCAGTCCTCAAGGAGGGTTCCGGGAAAAACTGTTTTTT	CASSPQGGFREKLFF
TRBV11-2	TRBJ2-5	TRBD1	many	TGTGCCAGCAGCTTGGGACAGACAGGGAGAGAGACCCAGTACTTC	CASSLGQTGRETQYF
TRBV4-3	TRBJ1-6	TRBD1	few	TGCGCCAGCAGCCAAGACAGGGGGCAAACTTCACCCCTCCACTTT	CASSQDRGQTSPLHF
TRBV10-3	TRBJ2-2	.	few	TGTGCCAGCAGTCGGGACTTAAACACCGGGGAGCTGTTTTTT	CASSRDLNTGELFF
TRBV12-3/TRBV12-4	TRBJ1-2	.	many	TGTGCCAGCAGTTTCGGGCTACCTCCCGTTAACTATGGCTACACCTTC	CASSFGLPPVNYGYTF
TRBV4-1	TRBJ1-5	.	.	TGCGCCAGCAGCCAGAGACAGGCCAATCAGCCCCAGCATTTT	CASSQRQANQPQHF
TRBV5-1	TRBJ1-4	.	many	TGCGCCAGCAGCTTTGGGACTCACAATGAAAAACTGTTTTTT	CASSFGTHNEKLFF
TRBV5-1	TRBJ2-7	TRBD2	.	TGCGCCAGCAGCTTGGCCGGGGGACTAGCGGGAATCCAGTACTTC	CASSLAGGLAGIQYF
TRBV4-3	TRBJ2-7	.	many	TGTGCCAGCAGCCAGGGGTCTTCATCCTACGAGCAGTACTTC	CASSQGSSSYEQYF
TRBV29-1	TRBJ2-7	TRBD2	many	TGCAGCGTTGAAGGGACTAGCGGGAATCGTTGGAACGAGCGGTACTTC	CSVEGTSGNRWNERYF
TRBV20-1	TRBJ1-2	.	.	TGCAGTGCTAGAGCGTCAGTAAACTATGGCTACACCTTC	CSARASVNYGYTF
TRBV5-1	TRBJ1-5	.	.	TGCGCCACCCCCACTTCCCAGCATTTT	CATPTSQHF
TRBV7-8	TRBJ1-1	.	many	TGTGCCAGCAGCTTAGTTCTCGGTGAAGCTTTCTTT	CASSLVLGEAFF
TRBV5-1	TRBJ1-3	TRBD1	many	TGCGCCAGCAGCTTGGACCAGGGGGCTAACTCTGGAAACACCATATATTTT	CASSLDQGANSGNTIYF
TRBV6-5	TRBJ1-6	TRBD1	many	TGTGCCAGCAGTTACGGTACCAGGGGGCTGGGTTCACCCCTCCACTTT	CASSYGTRGLGSPLHF
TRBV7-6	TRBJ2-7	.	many	TGTGCCAGCAGCAAAAAGGCGGGACCCTCCTACGAGCAGTACTTC	CASSKKAGPSYEQYF
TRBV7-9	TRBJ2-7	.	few	TGTGCCAGCAGTACTCAGAGGGTCTACGAGCAGTACTTC	CASSTQRVYEQYF
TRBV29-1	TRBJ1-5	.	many	TGCAGCGTTGAAGATCCCACGGGCAATCAGCCCCAGCATTTT	CSVEDPTGNQPQHF
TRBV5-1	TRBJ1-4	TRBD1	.	TGCGCCAGCAGCGCCCCCGGGACAGGGTATGAAAAACTGTTTTTT	CASSAPGTGYEKLFF
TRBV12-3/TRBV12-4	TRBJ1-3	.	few	TGTGCCAGCAGTCACAGGGAAGACTCTGGAAACACCATATATTTT	CASSHREDSGNTIYF
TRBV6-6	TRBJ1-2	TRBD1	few	TGTGCCAGCAGAAGGGACAGGAACTACTATGGCTACACCTTC	CASRRDRNYYGYTF
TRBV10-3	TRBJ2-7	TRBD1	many	TGTGCCATCAGTGAGGCGGCCGGGACAGGGGCTTACGAGCAGTACTTC	CAISEAAGTGAYEQYF
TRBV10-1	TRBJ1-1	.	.	TGCGCCAGCAGTGTAGGGGGGCCGAACACTGAAGCTTTCTTT	CASSVGGPNTEAFF
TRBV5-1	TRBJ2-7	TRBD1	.	TGCGCCAGCAGCCATCCGGACAGGGGAAGGCACGAGCAGTACTTC	CASSHPDRGRHEQYF
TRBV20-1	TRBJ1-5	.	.	TGCAGTGCTATAATGGAGGGGGTGCCTAATCAGCCCCAGCATTTT	CSAIMEGVPNQPQHF
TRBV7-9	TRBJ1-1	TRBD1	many	TGTGCCAGCAGCTTCCCCGGGACAGCGAACACTGAAGCTTTCTTT	CASSFPGTANTEAFF
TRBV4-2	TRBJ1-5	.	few	TGTGCCAGCAGCCAACAAATGGGGGCTAATCAGCCCCAGCATTTT	CASSQQMGANQPQHF
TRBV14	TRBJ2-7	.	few	TGTGCCAGCAGCCACATCGGGTACGAGCAGTACTTC	CASSHIGYEQYF